The sequence of this TCR beta chain was determined in a study of shared clonotypes between healthy human individuals. In regard to this clone: The target antigen is unknown.

Germline-derived CDR1 and CDR2 are MNHNY and SVGAGI (reference sequence). J was trimmed by 6 bases and V by 2 bases; bases with no gene match: 9. The CDR3 totals 15 residues. Profiling relied on immunoSEQ multiplex PCR, and the TCRdb table lists in-frame clones only, not all of them. Of approximately 1.5 million clones in the sample, roughly 98% are singletons; the top ten hold approximately 0.44%. Findings and caveats of the study: Memory subsets generally showed smaller estimated richness than naive subsets did.

This TCR derives from a man under 40 in good health. The material sequenced was naive CD4+ T cells sorted from blood. Subset defined: CD45RA+ positively selected. V gene TRBV6-6 combines with J gene TRBJ1-1, with TRBD1 matching over 7 bases. CDR3 sequence reads: CASSYPGQKASEAFF. In DNA, the CDR3 is TGTGCCAGCAGTTACCCGGGACAGAAGGCCTCTGAAGCTTTCTTT.